The T cell receptor beta chain under discussion was sequenced for a study of early T cells in non-severe SARS-CoV-2 infection. Study-level information: Sequencing was performed on bulk RNA from unsorted whole blood, leaving chains unpaired.

The CDR3 is 13 residues long. The V gene's germline CDR1 is SQVTM and CDR2 ANQGSEA. V lost 6 bases, J lost 1 base, and 13 bases lay in between. This clonotype was recorded a few times. Antigen: not known. Unique molecular identifiers were attached to individual cDNA molecules. In TCRdb, the 5' RACE reads were re-called with MiXCR into one record per CDR3 protein. The table shows tens of thousands of distinct CDR3 sequences, with around 12% occurring only once. Whole-study results and caveats: Matches to VDJdb favored anti-spike CD8 responses and missed private and CD4 specificities.

The source material was whole blood. The chain carries TRBV29-1 and TRBJ2-7, with D possibly TRBD2 on 6 matching bases. This TCR was recovered from an adult who was a healthcare worker with PCR-confirmed SARS-CoV-2 infection or an uninfected control (not recorded which). The CDR3 sequence: CSVVAETSYEQYF. The CDR3 bases are TGCAGCGTAGTAGCGGAAACTTCCTACGAGCAGTACTTC.